These T cell receptor beta chains were read from a single sample in a study of graft-versus-host responses after intestinal transplantation. Data came from immunoSEQ multiplex PCR; TCRdb stores just in-frame clones and leaves some out. The table has about 90,000 clones, about four fifths seen once. Antigens for these TCRs are unknown. Here the sequenced sample was unstimulated CD4+ T cells sorted from spleen or lymph node cells, taken before intestinal transplant. These receptors were collected from a human donor who received an intestinal transplant. CDR3s include the opening cysteine and the closing phenylalanine or tryptophan. D genes are given only for firm matches. Some rows have no size entry. The others give once, few or many, or a class for an expanded clone.

V gene	D gene	clone size	J gene	CDR3 protein	CDR3 DNA
TRBV11-2	TRBD1	-	TRBJ2-4	CASSTYRGTKNIQYF	TGTGCCAGCAGCACCTACAGGGGGACCAAAAACATTCAGTACTTC
TRBV2	-	-	TRBJ2-1	CASSGGPSSYNEQFF	TGTGCCAGCAGTGGGGGCCCGAGCTCCTACAATGAGCAGTTCTTC
TRBV5-1	-	-	TRBJ1-1	CASRIQGNTEAFF	TGCGCCAGCAGGATCCAGGGGAATACTGAAGCTTTCTTT
TRBV9	TRBD1	-	TRBJ2-2	CASSVDRGRELFF	TGTGCCAGCAGCGTCGACAGGGGGCGGGAGCTGTTTTTT
TRBV18	TRBD1	-	TRBJ1-4	CASSPERGQPNEKLFF	TGTGCCAGCTCACCAGAAAGGGGGCAGCCTAATGAAAAACTGTTTTTT
TRBV30	-	-	TRBJ2-3	CAWSRQGPDTQYF	TGTGCCTGGAGCCGTCAGGGGCCAGATACGCAGTATTTT
TRBV5-4	-	-	TRBJ1-2	CASSGDSPGGYTF	TGTGCCAGCAGCGGGGACTCCCCGGGAGGCTACACCTTC
TRBV19	TRBD2	-	TRBJ2-2	CASSILFLAGGPNTGELFF	TGTGCCAGTAGTATTCTCTTCCTAGCGGGAGGGCCCAACACCGGGGAGCTGTTTTTT
TRBV5-4	TRBD1	-	TRBJ2-6	CASSSGTGMGGANVLTF	TGTGCCAGCAGTTCCGGGACAGGGATGGGAGGGGCCAACGTCCTGACTTTC
TRBV6-5	-	-	TRBJ1-1	CASSYSRTLNTEAFF	TGTGCCAGCAGTTACTCAAGGACTCTGAACACTGAAGCTTTCTTT
TRBV11-2	TRBD1	-	TRBJ2-7	CASSRTGTGMTYEQYF	TGTGCCAGCAGCAGAACCGGGACAGGGATGACCTACGAGCAGTACTTC
TRBV28	-	-	TRBJ2-5	CASSPRGQETQYF	TGTGCCAGCAGCCCAAGGGGCCAAGAGACCCAGTACTTC
TRBV5-4	-	-	TRBJ1-2	CASSQQVEYGYTF	TGTGCCAGCAGCCAGCAGGTTGAGTATGGCTACACCTTC
TRBV6-1	-	-	TRBJ1-2	CASSEVGPADGGYTF	TGTGCCAGCAGTGAAGTCGGCCCGGCGGATGGTGGCTACACCTTC
TRBV5-6	-	once	TRBJ1-5	CASSFFETEGNQPQHF	TGTGCCAGCAGCTTTTTCGAGACAGAGGGCAATCAGCCCCAGCATTTT
TRBV2	TRBD1	-	TRBJ1-5	CASSAGTGGIPRYQPQHF	TGTGCCAGCAGCGCCGGGACAGGGGGGATTCCTCGGTATCAGCCCCAGCATTTT
TRBV28	TRBD1	-	TRBJ2-7	CASSGETGTSYEQYF	TGTGCCAGCAGTGGCGAGACAGGGACGTCCTACGAGCAGTACTTC
TRBV5-1	-	-	TRBJ2-2	CASSKGQLANTGELFF	TGCGCCAGCAGCAAAGGACAGCTCGCGAACACCGGGGAGCTGTTTTTT
TRBV28	-	-	TRBJ2-1	CASSLIGGGAREQFF	TGTGCCAGCAGTTTGATCGGTGGGGGGGCTAGGGAGCAGTTCTTC
TRBV15	-	-	TRBJ2-7	CATSRAKRGYEQYF	TGTGCCACCAGCAGAGCTAAACGGGGTTACGAGCAGTACTTC